This T cell receptor beta chain came from a study of shared clonotypes between healthy human individuals. Only Caucasian adults living in Nashville, Tennessee served as donors. The germline CDR1 and CDR2 sequences are SGHNT and YYREEE (reference sequence). The CDR3 covers 13 residues. V was shortened by 3 bases and J by 1 base, with 7 bases between the two germline ends. As concerns this clone: Antigen unknown.

Data came from immunoSEQ multiplex PCR; TCRdb stores just in-frame clones and leaves some out. In the table there are 400,000 to 600,000 clones, 60% to 80% of which are singletons. Overall study results and limits: Depth of sequencing was expected to influence donor clonotype sharing.

This receptor was obtained from a woman aged 40 to 50 in good health. Some clones in this sample may be carry-over from other donors' samples. The source material was PBMCs. The chain combines TRBV5-4 with TRBJ2-5; D remains ambiguous. The CDR3 region has the DNA TGTGCCAGCAGCTCAAAGGGCCAAGAGACCCAGTACTTC. Amino acids: CASSSKGQETQYF.